Shown below are 16 T cell receptor beta chains from a single sample sequenced in a study of cytotoxic CD8 clonotypes in ibrutinib-treated CLL. The method was immunoSEQ multiplex PCR; TCRdb's version includes in-frame clones alone and lacks a portion of them. The data contain fewer than 150,000 clones, around four fifths of them seen just once; the ten biggest clones take up approximately 3.5%. The sample consisted of PBMCs, taken after 24 months of ibrutinib treatment. These receptors came from a human donor with chronic lymphocytic leukemia.

The chain couples TRBV5-1 to TRBJ2-7; D might be TRBD1 (6 bases). Trimming shortened V by 4 bases and J by 2 bases, and 10 bases separated the two germline ends. Per germline, CDR1 SGHRS and CDR2 YFSETQ. The CDR3 consists of 13 residues. CDR3 in amino acids: CASSQGTTYEQYF. In DNA form, the CDR3 reads TGCGCCAGCAGCCAAGGGACAACCTACGAGCAGTACTTC.

The chain carries TRBV7-2 and TRBJ1-1; weak D call: TRBD1 (5 bases). V was shortened by 5 bases and J by 1 base, with 8 bases between the two germline ends. This CDR3 has 13 residues. Germline CDR1 reads SGHTA; CDR2 reads FQGNSA. CDR3: CASSRGPNTEAFF. The CDR3 DNA sequence: TGTGCCAGCAGCCGGGGACCGAACACTGAAGCTTTCTTT.

This rearrangement joins TRBV5-7 to TRBJ1-1, with D possibly matching TRBD1 (5 bases). TRBV5-7 is given ORF status, its function remaining uncertain. CDR3 length: 11 residues. V gave up 5 bases and J gave up 8 bases, with 10 bases separating them. CDR3 protein: CASSKGPEAFF. The CDR3 DNA sequence: TGTGCCAGCAGTAAGGGGCCCGAAGCTTTCTTT.

This clone has more than one count but fewer than ten. J is TRBJ1-2 and V is TRBV6-1, with a weak D call TRBD1 (5 bases). CDR3 size: 12 residues. The V end was cut by 7 bases, the J end by 4 bases, with 10 bases between. In germline, CDR1 is MNHNS, CDR2 SASEGT. This CDR3 is CASMRGPYGYTF. DNA of the CDR3: TGTGCCAGCATGAGGGGTCCCTATGGCTACACCTTC.

This chain connects TRBV4-2 to TRBJ1-6, with a weak D call TRBD1 (6 bases). The V end was cut by 0 bases, the J end by 10 bases, with 16 bases between. This CDR3 comprises 16 residues. Looked up from germline, CDR1 is LGHNA and CDR2 is YNFKEQ. CDR3 DNA sequence: TGTGCCAGCAGCCAAGATAGGGGGGCAGGGAAGTCACCCCTCCACTTT. It is translated as CASSQDRGAGKSPLHF.

This sequence joins TRBV2 and TRBJ1-3, with D hard to call. The CDR3 extends over 17 amino acids. The ends were cut back, 5 bases at V and 0 bases at J, with 17 bases in the middle. CDR1 and CDR2 from the germline V gene are SNHLY and FYNNEI. DNA for the CDR3: TGTGCCAGCAGTCCCCGGAAGGTTCACCACTCTGGAAACACCATATATTTT. As protein: CASSPRKVHHSGNTIYF.

The genes are TRBV19 and TRBJ2-5; D is perhaps TRBD1 or TRBD2 (5 bases each). This CDR3 contains 13 residues. Trimming cost V 4 bases and J 5 bases, with 11 bases left between them. From germline, CDR1 is LNHDA and CDR2 SQIVND (reference sequence). The CDR3 sequence is CASSRPGTETQYF. CDR3 nucleotide sequence: TGTGCCAGTAGTAGGCCAGGGACGGAGACCCAGTACTTC.

The chain couples TRBV6-1 to TRBJ2-1; D unclear. This CDR3 comprises 15 residues. V lost 7 bases and J lost 4, with 17 bases in between. Germline values: CDR1 MNHNS, CDR2 SASEGT. The CDR3 protein is CASKDRVHTYNEQFF. The DNA of the CDR3 is TGTGCCAGCAAAGATCGCGTCCACACTTACAATGAGCAGTTCTTC.

V gene TRBV11-2 combines with J gene TRBJ2-1; no reliable D call. There are 10 residues in the CDR3. The V end lost 3 bases, the J end lost 8 bases, and 2 bases lay between the germline ends. The germline gives CDR1 SGHAT, CDR2 FQNNGV. The CDR3 is CASSFDEQFF. The CDR3 bases are TGTGCCAGCAGCTTTGATGAGCAGTTCTTC.

The V and J genes are TRBV30 and TRBJ2-1; tentatively, D is TRBD2 (5 bases). Trimming stripped 1 base from V and 0 bases from J, with 16 bases between. This CDR3 contains 17 residues. Germline V gene sequence: CDR1 GTSNPN, CDR2 SVGIG (reference sequence). The DNA of the CDR3 is TGTGCCTGGAGTGGCCCGGGAACCCCGAGCTCCTACAATGAGCAGTTCTTC. This translates into CAWSGPGTPSSYNEQFF. Full variable domain (remainder filled in from reference TRBV30 and TRBJ2-1): SQTIHQWPATLVQPVGSPLSLECTVEGTSNPNLYWYRQAAGRGLQLLFYSVGIGQISSEVPQNLSASRPQDRQFILSSKKLLLSDSGFYLCAWSGPGTPSSYNEQFFGPGTRLTVL.

The rearrangement joins TRBV28 to TRBJ1-5; D perhaps matches TRBD1 (5 bases). The V and J ends lost 4 bases and 5 bases respectively, with 18 bases between them. The CDR3 is 16 residues long. Germline-derived CDR1 and CDR2 are MDHEN and SYDVKM. The CDR3 loop reads CASSSQSGGGYQPQHF. CDR3 DNA sequence: TGTGCCAGCAGTTCCCAATCGGGGGGAGGGTATCAGCCCCAGCATTTT.

The chain couples TRBV9 to TRBJ1-3; D gene uncertain. Deletions cut 0 bases from V and 3 bases from J, with 7 bases between. This CDR3 is 14 amino acids long. The germline gives CDR1 SGDLS, CDR2 YYNGEE. This CDR3 reads CASSVVGYGNTIYF. In DNA, the CDR3 is TGTGCCAGCAGCGTAGTAGGCTATGGAAACACCATATATTTT.

This chain uses TRBV11-1 with TRBJ1-1; D remains unclear. V dropped 3 bases and J dropped 3 bases, with 8 bases sitting between them. In germline, CDR1 is SGHAT, CDR2 FQDESV (reference sequence). The CDR3 is 13 amino acids. CDR3 DNA: TGTGCCAGCAGCTTGTGGGGAGACACTGAAGCTTTCTTT. Translated: CASSLWGDTEAFF.

A few counts support this clone. The rearrangement links TRBV6-6 to TRBJ2-7; 9 bases map to TRBD1. V was pared by 4 bases and J by 1 base, with 2 bases of the junction left unmatched. Germline V CDR1 and CDR2: MNHNY, SVGAGI (reference sequence). The length of the CDR3 is 14 residues. CDR3 protein: CASSLGTGSYEQYF. CDR3 nucleotide sequence: TGTGCCAGCAGTTTAGGGACAGGGTCCTACGAGCAGTACTTC.

This sequence joins TRBV6-1 and TRBJ2-3; 8 nucleotides agree with TRBD1. This CDR3 comprises 15 residues. Trimming took 3 bases from V and 6 from J; bases not matched to a gene: 8. CDR1 and CDR2 from the germline V gene are MNHNS and SASEGT. CDR3 loop: CASSDEGQAVDTQYF. The CDR3 bases are TGTGCCAGCAGTGATGAGGGACAGGCTGTTGATACGCAGTATTTT.

The rearrangement uses TRBV4-1 and TRBJ2-1, with TRBD2 as a possible D gene (5 bases). The V end was cut by 0 bases, the J end by 4 bases, with 16 bases between. Germline V lookup: CDR1 MGHRA, CDR2 YSYEKL. CDR3 length: 17 amino acids. CDR3 in amino acids: CASSQDHAPSYYNEQFF. DNA of the CDR3: TGCGCCAGCAGCCAAGATCACGCGCCTAGCTATTACAATGAGCAGTTCTTC.